The 2 T cell receptor beta chains below were found in one sample sequenced in a study of cytomegalovirus exposure and HLA in healthy donors. The PCR had 60 Vbeta and 13 Jbeta primers. This table comes from immunoSEQ multiplex PCR, and its TCRdb copy is limited to in-frame clones, with some not included. Of about 130,000 clones in the sample, roughly 81% were seen once. What was sequenced was PBMCs. These receptors were collected from a woman under 40 in good health and CMV-seronegative.

The chain couples TRBV30 to TRBJ1-1, with unresolved D. The CDR3 runs to 11 residues. V was clipped by 7 bases and J by 0 bases, with 6 bases between them. Germline values: CDR1 GTSNPN, CDR2 SVGIG (reference sequence). CDR3 region: CASVMNTEAFF. The CDR3 DNA follows: TGTGCCTCGGTCATGAACACTGAAGCTTTCTTT.

This rearrangement joins TRBV19 to TRBJ2-3, with 9 bases lining up with TRBD2. The CDR3 totals 16 residues. J lost 4 bases, V lost 3 bases, and 8 bases had no gene match. Looked up from germline, CDR1 is LNHDA and CDR2 is SQIVND (reference sequence). CDR3 loop: CASSILGGGEADTQYF. CDR3 bases: TGTGCCAGTAGTATTCTGGGCGGGGGGGAGGCAGATACGCAGTATTTT.